These 8 T cell receptor beta chains share one sample of origin, sequenced in a study of blood T cell repertoires in COVID-19. Libraries were prepared by immunoSEQ multiplex PCR; TCRdb keeps only in-frame clonotypes and omits some of them. Of 250,000 to 300,000 clones detected, roughly 88% appear once; the ten largest clones hold about 2%. Input material: PBMCs or T cells enriched from blood (not recorded which). The receptors originated from a middle-aged woman with acute COVID-19.

The DNA for the CDR3 is TGTGCCAGCAGTTACTCGACGGGGTCTGGAAACACCATATATTTT. It translates to CASSYSTGSGNTIYF. The chain joins TRBV6-6 to TRBJ1-3; the D is unclear. From germline, CDR1 is MNHNY and CDR2 SVGAGI (reference sequence). The CDR3 runs to 15 residues. V was trimmed by 0 bases and J by 1 base, leaving 7 bases between them.

The CDR3 protein is CAWSEGITYNEQFF. In DNA, the CDR3 is TGTGCCTGGAGTGAGGGGATTACCTACAATGAGCAGTTCTTC. The V call is TRBV30, the J call TRBJ2-1; maybe TRBD1 (5 bases). The CDR3 contains 14 residues. Trimming pared 1 base from V and 2 bases from J, leaving 9 bases between. CDR1 is GTSNPN, CDR2 SVGIG, per germline (reference sequence).

The genes are TRBV2 and TRBJ1-5, with 12 nucleotides matching TRBD1. This CDR3 region has 15 residues. Per the germline V gene, CDR1 is SNHLY and CDR2 is FYNNEI. After removal of 7 bases from V and 6 bases from J, the junction contained 7 bases not matched to a gene. The CDR3 loop is CASIRDRGQVQPQHF. The CDR3 nucleotides are TGTGCCAGCATCCGGGACAGGGGGCAAGTTCAGCCCCAGCATTTT.

This chain joins TRBV7-9 and TRBJ1-6, with 8 bases lining up with TRBD1. The CDR3 length is 16 residues. Germline CDR1 SEHNR, CDR2 FQNEAQ (reference sequence). V dropped 3 bases and J dropped 9; count of bases not matched to a gene: 10. The CDR3 bases are TGTGCCAGCAGCTTGACCTTAACAGGGGGTTTTTCACCCCTCCACTTT. Its translation: CASSLTLTGGFSPLHF.

The genes are TRBV30 and TRBJ2-7, with 10 bases aligning to TRBD2. The germline CDR1 and CDR2 sequences are GTSNPN and SVGIG (reference sequence). V gave up 4 bases and J gave up 2 bases; unmatched junction bases: 2. The CDR3 runs 13 residues. CDR3 in DNA: TGTGCCTGGACGAGCGGGGGGGCCTACGAGCAGTACTTC. Amino acids: CAWTSGGAYEQYF.

This clone appeared a single time. This chain links TRBV28 with TRBJ1-5; 7 positions match TRBD1. The CDR3 contains 13 residues. With 5 bases clipped from V and 7 bases from J, the junction kept 5 bases outside the gene matches. CDR1 is MDHEN and CDR2 is SYDVKM in the germline V gene. CDR3 amino acids: CASSAGGGQPQHF. CDR3 nucleotides: TGTGCCAGCAGTGCAGGGGGTGGACAGCCCCAGCATTTT.

The chain joins TRBV18 to TRBJ1-3, with unresolved D. CDR3 length: 15 residues. Between the trimmed V and J ends, which lost 4 bases and 0 bases, there was a span of 10 bases. CDR1 is KGHSH and CDR2 is LQKENI in the germline V gene. The CDR3 DNA reads as TGTGCCAGCTCACGCTCAGGCTCCTCTGGAAACACCATATATTTT. It is translated as CASSRSGSSGNTIYF.

The rearrangement joins TRBV6-4 to TRBJ2-3; possible D gene TRBD1, 6 bases. V was clipped by 6 bases and J by 2 bases, with 12 bases between them. CDR3 size: 14 residues. Germline CDR1 reads MRHNA; CDR2 reads SNTAGT. This CDR3 is CASSQGSYTDTQYF. CDR3 bases: TGTGCCAGCAGCCAGGGGTCTTACACAGATACGCAGTATTTT.